This entry lists 7 T cell receptor beta chains sequenced from one sample in a study of T cell responses to AZD1222 COVID-19 vaccine. Sequencing was performed with immunoSEQ multiplex PCR; in TCRdb, only in-frame clones are kept and a portion is missing. Of 90,000 to 130,000 clones in the sample, about four fifths were seen once. This specimen was peripheral blood, taken on day 0 of AZD1222 vaccination. Receptors originate from an adult in good health.

The V call is TRBV19, the J call TRBJ1-5; 9 bases are shared with TRBD1. The CDR3 is made up of 16 amino acids. CDR1 and CDR2 from the germline V gene are LNHDA and SQIVND (reference sequence). V shed 6 bases, J shed 1 base, and the junction held 7 bases outside the gene matches. The CDR3 nucleotides read TGTGCCAGTAGGGAACAGGGGGCTCGGAGCAATCAGCCCCAGCATTTT. Residues: CASREQGARSNQPQHF.

The CDR3 DNA sequence: TGTGCCAGCTCACCACAGAGCGTCAGACCTAGCTCCTACGAGCAGTACTTC. Its protein is CASSPQSVRPSSYEQYF. This chain links TRBV18 with TRBJ2-7; no clear D gene. Germline values: CDR1 KGHSH, CDR2 LQKENI. The CDR3 extends over 17 amino acids. The ends were cut back, 1 base at V and 0 bases at J, with 16 bases in the middle.

The table lists this clone with a few counts. The V gene is TRBV27, the J gene TRBJ2-1, with D perhaps matching TRBD1 (5 bases). The V gene lost 8 bases and the J gene lost 9 bases, with 14 bases spanning the gap. Germline CDR1 MNHEY, CDR2 SMNVEV (reference sequence). The CDR3 totals 12 residues. CDR3 sequence (DNA): TGTGCCAGCTCAAGGGGTTTGGGTGAGCAGTTCTTC. This encodes CASSRGLGEQFF.

The chain has TRBV7-3 and TRBJ2-1; the D call may be TRBD1 or TRBD2 (5 bases each). This CDR3 region has 12 residues. Germline lookup yields CDR1 SGHTA and CDR2 FQGTGA. Between the trimmed V and J ends, which lost 4 bases and 10 bases, there was a span of 11 bases. The CDR3 nucleotides read TGTGCCAGCAGCTCCCAGGGAGTGGAGCAGTTCTTC. Translated: CASSSQGVEQFF.

The CDR3 loop is CASSEWGGRQKLFF. DNA for the CDR3: TGTGCCAGCAGTGAATGGGGAGGGAGGCAAAAACTGTTTTTT. This chain uses TRBV2 with TRBJ1-4; D unresolved. CDR3 length: 14 residues. V lost 2 bases and J lost 9, with 13 bases in between. Germline V gives CDR1 SNHLY, CDR2 FYNNEI. Full variable domain (outside the CDR3, taken from reference TRBV2 and TRBJ1-4): EPEVTQTPSHQVTQMGQEVILRCVPISNHLYFYWYRQILGQKVEFLVSFYNNEISEKSEIFDDQFSVERPDGSNFTLKIRSTKLEDSAMYFCASSEWGGRQKLFFGSGTQLSVL.

This chain links TRBV18 with TRBJ1-2; D is uncertain. The CDR3 length is 15 residues. Between the trimmed V and J ends, which lost 7 bases and 4 bases, there was a span of 19 bases. Germline CDR1 is KGHSH and CDR2 is LQKENI. The CDR3 region has the DNA TGTGCCAGCTACCAACTGGAGGGAAGTGGCTATGGCTACACCTTC. It is translated as CASYQLEGSGYGYTF.

The rearrangement joins TRBV21-1 to TRBJ2-3; the table calls TRBD2, which could not be checked here. TRBV21-1 is tagged as a pseudogene. There are 17 residues in the CDR3. CDR3 protein: CASSKEADYPRTDTQYF. Here the CDR3 DNA reads TGTGCCAGCAGCAAAGAGGCCGACTACCCGCGCACAGATACGCAGTATTTT.